This is a list of T cell receptor beta chains from one sample in a study of Ad26.COV2.S vaccination and SARS-CoV-2 variants. TCRdb's table, derived via immunoSEQ multiplex PCR, lists solely in-frame clones and lacks some. Of some 480,000 clones in the sample, approximately 88% were seen once. Sequences were derived from peripheral blood, sampled in a trial of Ad26.COV2.S vaccine versus placebo. The receptor set was obtained from a person aged 18-60 years who received the Ad26.COV2.S COVID-19 vaccine or a placebo. The CDR3 runs from the conserved cysteine through the conserved F or W. A D gene is named only where the DNA matches it firmly. A clone size is listed for some rows: how often the clone was seen (once, few, many), or a class if it is expanded.

d_gene	v_gene	abundance	j_gene	CDR3nt	CDR3aa
.	TRBV15	.	TRBJ2-7	TGTGCCACCTCGCTCCTAGCGTCCTACGAGCAGTACTTC	CATSLLASYEQYF
.	TRBV6-2/TRBV6-3	.	TRBJ2-3	TGTGCCAGCAGTTACCCTGACAGAATCACAGATACGCAGTATTTT	CASSYPDRITDTQYF
.	TRBV6-5	.	TRBJ1-3	TGTGCCAGCAGTTACGGGGGGCCTAACTCTGGAAACACCATATATTTT	CASSYGGPNSGNTIYF
.	TRBV30	.	TRBJ2-7	TGTGCCTGGAGTGGTATGGGGAGGGAGCAGTACTTC	CAWSGMGREQYF
TRBD2	TRBV20-1	.	TRBJ2-1	TGCAGTGCTAGTGGATCACTAGCGGGGTACAATGAGCAGTTCTTC	CSASGSLAGYNEQFF
.	TRBV7-2	.	TRBJ1-5	TGTGCCAGCAGCCCAGGAGGGGGTTCAAATCAGCCCCAGCATTTT	CASSPGGGSNQPQHF
.	TRBV9	.	TRBJ1-6	TGTGCCAGCAGCGTAGTTCTTAATTCACCCCTCCACTTT	CASSVVLNSPLHF
TRBD1	TRBV7-9	.	TRBJ1-1	TGTGCCAGCCTACCGGACAGGGAGAACACTGAAGCTTTCTTT	CASLPDRENTEAFF
TRBD2	TRBV6-4	.	TRBJ2-3	TGTGCCAGCAGTCCCACTAGCGGATGGGGCACAGATACGCAGTATTTT	CASSPTSGWGTDTQYF
.	TRBV19	.	TRBJ1-1	TGTGCCAGTAGTATCTACGGGACGGGAGCTTTCTTT	CASSIYGTGAFF
TRBD1	TRBV7-3	many	TRBJ1-1	TGTGCCAGCAGCTTATTAGGGACAGGTTCTGAAGCTTTCTTT	CASSLLGTGSEAFF
TRBD1	TRBV27	.	TRBJ1-5	TGTGCCAGCGCCTCGGACAGGAAGAGCAATCAGCCCCAGCATTTT	CASASDRKSNQPQHF
.	TRBV5-6	.	TRBJ2-5	TGTGCCAGCAGCTTGGCCTTAAAAGAGGAAGAGACCCAGTACTTC	CASSLALKEEETQYF
TRBD2	TRBV13	.	TRBJ2-7	TGTGCCAGCAGCTTGGGACTAGCGGGAGAGCCCTACGAGCAGTACTTC	CASSLGLAGEPYEQYF
.	TRBV5-1	.	TRBJ2-5	TGCGCCAGCAGCCAAGGGGGGGATCGGGAGACCCAGTACTTC	CASSQGGDRETQYF
.	TRBV29-1	.	TRBJ2-1	TGCAGCGCCGTACCCCGGGATGAGCAGTTCTTC	CSAVPRDEQFF
TRBD2	TRBV7-2	once	TRBJ2-2	TGTGCCAGCAGCTTATCGGCGGGAGCAGGGGAGCTGTTTTTT	CASSLSAGAGELFF
TRBD1	TRBV2	few	TRBJ2-2	TGTGCCAGCAGTCTCACGAGGAGGACAGGGAACACCGGGGAGCTGTTTTTT	CASSLTRRTGNTGELFF
.	TRBV2	.	TRBJ1-1	TGTGCCAGCAGTACAGGGTATTACACTGAAGCTTTCTTT	CASSTGYYTEAFF
TRBD1	TRBV7-2	.	TRBJ2-7	TGTGCCAGCAGCTACTTTCCGGGACAGGGGGCGGGCGAGCAGTACTTC	CASSYFPGQGAGEQYF
.	TRBV5-8	.	TRBJ1-2	TGTGCCAGCAGCTTGGTAGTCCGAGGGGTCTATGGCTACACCTTC	CASSLVVRGVYGYTF
.	TRBV28	.	TRBJ2-7	TGTGCCAGCACAGGCCCCTACGAGCAGTACTTC	CASTGPYEQYF
.	TRBV7-6	.	TRBJ1-1	TGTGCCAGCAGCTTAGGGGTCCAGGGTAACACTGAAGCTTTCTTT	CASSLGVQGNTEAFF
TRBD1	TRBV28	.	TRBJ1-2	TGTGCCAGCACCGGGACAGCATATGGCTACACCTTC	CASTGTAYGYTF
TRBD2	TRBV7-8	.	TRBJ2-1	TGTGCCAGCAGCTTATCGGTAGCGGGAGTTCAGGGGTACAATGAGCAGTTCTTC	CASSLSVAGVQGYNEQFF
TRBD1	TRBV29-1	.	TRBJ1-1	TGCAGCGTAATTCAGGGGGCAAACACTGAAGCTTTCTTT	CSVIQGANTEAFF
TRBD1	TRBV19	.	TRBJ1-2	TGTGCCAGTAGTCCACAAATCGGACAGGGCTATGGCTACACCTTC	CASSPQIGQGYGYTF
.	TRBV30	.	TRBJ2-7	TGTGCCTGGACGGTTAGCTCCTACGAGCAGTACTTC	CAWTVSSYEQYF
.	TRBV11-3	once	TRBJ1-2	TGTGCCAGCAGCGGCCAGGATAACTATGGCTACACCTTC	CASSGQDNYGYTF
.	TRBV13	.	TRBJ2-4	TGTGCCAGCACCCCACCTGGGGCCAAAAACATTCAGTACTTC	CASTPPGAKNIQYF
.	TRBV5-1	.	TRBJ2-1	TGCGCCAGCAGCCTCTACAGGATTCCATCTCTTGGTAATGAGCAGTTCTTC	CASSLYRIPSLGNEQFF
.	TRBV27	.	TRBJ1-2	TGTGCCAGCAGTCTCGTCGGGGGACCGTATGGCTACACCTTC	CASSLVGGPYGYTF
.	TRBV6-2/TRBV6-3	.	TRBJ2-2	TGTGCCAGCAGTTACTCATCGGGACCAGGCGGGGAGCTGTTTTTT	CASSYSSGPGGELFF
.	TRBV28	few	TRBJ1-2	TGTGCCAGCGGAGACAGGACTAAAAACTATGGCTACACCTTC	CASGDRTKNYGYTF
TRBD1	TRBV7-2	.	TRBJ2-3	TGTGCCAGCAGCCAAGGGACAGGGGGCGCCTATACGCAGTATTTT	CASSQGTGGAYTQYF
.	TRBV5-1	.	TRBJ1-1	TGCGCCAGCAGCTTGGGTTTGGACCCGAACACTGAAGCTTTCTTT	CASSLGLDPNTEAFF
.	TRBV6-6	.	TRBJ1-3	TGTGCCAGCGGTCCTAGGGCGCGTGCTGGAAACACCATATATTTT	CASGPRARAGNTIYF
.	TRBV6-6	.	TRBJ2-7	TGTGCCAGCAGACAGGAACTCTACGAGCAGTACTTC	CASRQELYEQYF
.	TRBV6-2/TRBV6-3	.	TRBJ2-1	TGTGCCAGCAGTTACTCGAGCCTGGGGAATGAGCAGTTCTTC	CASSYSSLGNEQFF
TRBD2	TRBV11-3	.	TRBJ2-3	TGTGCCAGCAGCTCGCCCCTAGCGGGATTCGGCCCAGATACGCAGTATTTT	CASSSPLAGFGPDTQYF
.	TRBV27	.	TRBJ1-2	TGTGCCAGCAGTGACCCTAACTATGGCTACACCTTC	CASSDPNYGYTF
.	TRBV7-9	few	TRBJ2-1	TGTGCCAGCAGCTTAGCTGTTCTGAGCAATGAGCAGTTCTTC	CASSLAVLSNEQFF
.	TRBV28	few	TRBJ1-2	TGTGCCAGCAGTTCCGACATTGGCTACACCTTC	CASSSDIGYTF
.	TRBV5-4	.	TRBJ1-2	TGTGCCAGCAGCTTGTCAGATAACTATGGCTACACCTTC	CASSLSDNYGYTF
.	TRBV7-9	.	TRBJ1-5	TGTGCCAGCAGCCCAGCCAATCAGCCCCAGCATTTT	CASSPANQPQHF
TRBD2	TRBV5-1	.	TRBJ2-2	TGCGCCAGCAGCGGACTAGCGGGAGGAGGCGCCGGGGAGCTGTTTTTT	CASSGLAGGGAGELFF
.	TRBV28	once	TRBJ2-7	TGTGCCAGCAGTTTGGATCCCAGCGGCTCCTACGAGCAGTACTTC	CASSLDPSGSYEQYF
.	TRBV13	.	TRBJ2-1	TGTGCCAGCAGCTCCCCCGGCGGGAAGTCCTACAATGAGCAGTTCTTC	CASSSPGGKSYNEQFF
.	TRBV7-3	.	TRBJ2-5	TGTGCCAGCAGCTCTGGGCAGGGGCGAGAAGAGACCCAGTACTTC	CASSSGQGREETQYF